This TCR beta chain was recovered during a study of CXCR3-negative and CXCR3-positive naive CD8 T cells. Study-level background: Total TRB output reached around 150 million reads, about 1.5 +/- 0.3 million per library.

UMI-labeled 5' RACE TRB cDNA libraries were prepared from the cells. Reprocessing the 5' RACE reads, TCRdb reports a single entry for every CDR3 protein and omits DNA. Seen in this sample are fewer than 95,000 distinct CDR3 sequences; the ten most common clones hold 1.1%. The CDR3 has 15 residues. The germline CDR1 and CDR2 sequences are MNHEY and SMNVEV (reference sequence). The receptor's source is a human donor in good health. Some clones in this sample may be carry-over from other donors' samples. This rearrangement joins TRBV27 to TRBJ2-7; TCRdb designates TRBD1, a call that cannot be tested without DNA. Sequenced input: naive CXCR3- CD8+ T cells from blood. Regarding subset: CD45RO-CCR7+CD27+CD95- naive CD8+ T cells lacking CXCR3 (TNR3-). CDR3: CASSYSGGTGYEQYF.